The 18 T cell receptor beta chains presented below share a single source sample, sequenced in a study of human T cells and chemical hapten exposure (dated by TCRdb to about 2021). The library was obtained by RACE. The data were produced on a NextSeq 500. Starting from the raw public reads, TCRdb applied fastp trimming at Q25, assembled clones with MiXCR and retained in-frame beta chains. Every CDR3 protein is listed once, alongside the most common genes and DNA of its rows. This sample is represented by 150,000 to 200,000 distinct CDR3 sequences; roughly a quarter of them were singletons. In total, the top ten clones hold around 1.9% of the sample. The sample's time point label, decoded: patch test 3, about 24 weeks after DPC sensitization. What this sample's treatment or condition label stands for: therapeutic diphenylcyclopropenone sensitization with weekly scalp DPC. The source was whole blood, collected in connection with sensitization to the hapten diphenylcyclopropenone (DPC). These receptors were collected from a woman aged 18-29 years with alopecia areata. Some clones in this sample may be carry-over from other donors' samples.

Here the CDR3 DNA reads TGTGCCAGCAGCTTCGGAAGGGGCTGGGGCGGGGAGCTGTTTTTT. It encodes CASSFGRGWGGELFF. The chain couples TRBV7-2 to TRBJ2-2; perhaps TRBD1 as D (5 bases). Germline CDR1 is SGHTA and CDR2 is FQGNSA. The V and J ends lost 3 bases and 7 bases respectively, with 15 bases between them. The length of the CDR3 is 15 residues.

V gene TRBV7-2 combines with J gene TRBJ1-5; 7 bases match TRBD1. Germline V gene lookup returns CDR1 SGHTA and CDR2 FQGNSA. V lost 4 bases, J lost 5 bases, and 5 bases stayed unmatched. The CDR3 covers 14 residues. The CDR3 nucleotides are TGTGCCAGCAGCTCTCGACAGGGACATCAGCCCCAGCATTTT. Its protein is CASSSRQGHQPQHF. Complete variable domain (other parts from reference TRBV7-2 and TRBJ1-5): GAGVSQSPSNKVTEKGKDVELRCDPISGHTALYWYRQSLGQGLEFLIYFQGNSAPDKSGLPSDRFSAERTGGSVSTLTIQRTQQEDSAVYLCASSSRQGHQPQHFGDGTRLSIL.

The chain links TRBV19 to TRBJ1-2, with a possible D match to TRBD1 (6 bases). The V end was cut by 3 bases, the J end by 5 bases, with 16 bases between. CDR3 length equals 15 residues. CDR1 is LNHDA and CDR2 is SQIVND in the germline V gene (reference sequence). The chain's CDR3 is CASSMRWQGKYGYTF. For the CDR3, the DNA is TGTGCCAGTAGTATGCGATGGCAGGGGAAGTATGGCTACACCTTC.

J is TRBJ2-7 and V is TRBV3-1; TRBD1 aligns across 8 bases. The CDR3 length is 16 residues. V was clipped by 6 bases and J by 0 bases; unmatched bases: 10. Germline V gives CDR1 LGHDT, CDR2 YNNKEL (reference sequence). The CDR3 sequence is CASSRLTGTGSYEQYF. The CDR3 DNA reads as TGTGCCAGCAGTCGTCTCACCGGGACAGGCTCCTACGAGCAGTACTTC.

This clonotype has more than one count but fewer than ten. The chain combines TRBV29-1 with TRBJ2-3; weak D call: TRBD2 (5 bases). The germline CDR1 and CDR2 sequences are SQVTM and ANQGSEA. The CDR3 runs to 14 residues. V gave up 8 bases and J gave up 3 bases, with 18 bases separating them. CDR3 nucleotides: TGCAGCTCCGGGGTTGTGGGAGCGACAGATACGCAGTATTTT. Translation: CSSGVVGATDTQYF.

CDR3 residues: CATSRKYGQGKGYTF. In DNA form, the CDR3 reads TGTGCCACCAGCAGAAAGTACGGACAGGGTAAAGGCTACACCTTC. This chain joins TRBV15 and TRBJ1-2, with 8 nucleotides matching TRBD1. The germline CDR1 and CDR2 sequences are LNHNV and YYDKDF (reference sequence). Losses at the gene ends were 2 bases for V and 8 bases for J; bases not matched to a gene: 10. The CDR3 totals 15 residues.

Concerning this clonotype: A much larger clone differs from this one at a single base, so this may be a read error. V is TRBV9 and J is TRBJ2-5; weak D call: TRBD2 (6 bases). The germline V gene has CDR1 SGDLS and CDR2 YYNGEE. This CDR3 is 13 amino acids long. CDR3 in amino acids: CASSGTNAETRYF. The CDR3 coding sequence is TGTGCCAGCAGCGGGACTAACGCAGAGACCCGGTACTTC.

This clonotype appeared a few times. The gene calls are TRBV4-1 and TRBJ2-5; 7 bases match TRBD2. This CDR3 contains 18 residues. The V and J ends lost 1 base and 4 bases, in that order; junction bases with no gene match: 15. The germline V gene has CDR1 MGHRA and CDR2 YSYEKL. The CDR3 DNA is TGCGCCAGCAGCCAAGTCCGGGGAGGGACGGGTTTCACAGAGACCCAGTACTTC. Protein sequence: CASSQVRGGTGFTETQYF.

This clonotype occurred a few times. This chain uses TRBV7-9 with TRBJ2-1; 7 nucleotides agree with TRBD1. V lost 5 bases and J lost 14; bases outside the gene matches: 9. Germline-derived CDR1 and CDR2 are SEHNR and FQNEAQ (reference sequence). The CDR3 spans 12 residues. The CDR3 DNA reads as TGTGCCAGCAGCCGAGACAGGGAATTTGAGTTCTTC. The encoded protein is CASSRDREFEFF.

This chain joins TRBV29-1 and TRBJ2-2; 8 bases are a match to TRBD1. The CDR3 is 14 residues long. V trimming: 5 bases; J trimming: 2 bases; junction bases outside the gene matches: 4. CDR1 SQVTM and CDR2 ANQGSEA come from the germline V gene. The CDR3 here is CSVLTGVNTGELFF. In DNA, the CDR3 is TGCAGCGTTCTGACAGGGGTCAACACCGGGGAGCTGTTTTTT.

The gene calls are TRBV5-1 and TRBJ2-7, with unresolved D. V lost 1 base and J lost 1, with 15 bases in between. The germline V gene encodes CDR1 SGHRS and CDR2 YFSETQ. This CDR3 has 16 amino acids. This CDR3 is CASSLNGRFPSYEQYF. Written as DNA, the CDR3 is TGCGCCAGCAGCTTGAACGGAAGATTCCCGTCCTACGAGCAGTACTTC.

The chain has TRBV12-3 or TRBV12-4 and TRBJ2-7; D possibly corresponds to TRBD2 (6 bases). V gave up 10 bases and J gave up 6 bases, with 16 bases separating them. The CDR3 runs to 12 residues. The CDR3 is CAISNGGGEQYF. In DNA form, the CDR3 reads TGTGCCATTTCTAACGGGGGAGGCGAGCAGTACTTC.

This clonotype turned up a few times. This rearrangement joins TRBV6-1 to TRBJ1-1; 9 nucleotides align to TRBD1. The V gene's germline CDR1 is MNHNS and CDR2 SASEGT. The CDR3 totals 14 residues. V shed 7 bases, J shed 8 bases, and the junction held 11 bases outside the gene matches. The DNA of the CDR3 is TGTGCCAGCATTAGGACAGGGGTTGCCGAAGAAGCTTTCTTT. It encodes CASIRTGVAEEAFF.

J is TRBJ2-7 and V is TRBV4-2; the D is unclear. The CDR3 is 13 residues long. CDR1 is LGHNA, CDR2 YNFKEQ, per germline. V was shortened by 3 bases and J by 7 bases, with 13 bases between the two germline ends. The CDR3 sequence: CASSHNLIGEQYF. In DNA, the CDR3 is TGTGCCAGCAGCCACAACCTCATAGGAGAGCAGTACTTC.

This clonotype showed up just a few times. CDR3 protein: CATSLDRTNTEAFF. The CDR3 nucleotides read TGTGCCACCAGCCTGGACAGGACAAACACTGAAGCTTTCTTT. The chain links TRBV15 to TRBJ1-1; 7 bases fit TRBD1. J lost 2 bases, V lost 5 bases, and 5 bases had no gene match. Germline CDR1 is LNHNV and CDR2 is YYDKDF (reference sequence). This CDR3 region has 14 residues.

This clonotype was counted only a few times. The rearrangement links TRBV7-9 to TRBJ1-2, with 7 bases fitting TRBD1. Looked up from germline, CDR1 is SEHNR and CDR2 is FQNEAQ (reference sequence). The CDR3 is 14 residues long. The trim removed 5 bases at V and 0 bases at J, leaving 3 bases unmatched. CDR3 amino acids: CASSVDRPNYGYTF. The CDR3 coding sequence is TGTGCCAGCAGCGTGGACAGGCCTAACTATGGCTACACCTTC.

This clonotype was picked up a small number of times. V usage is TRBV9 and J usage is TRBJ2-7, with D maybe TRBD1 (6 bases). Trimming took off 0 bases at V and 5 bases at J, with 21 bases between the two ends. The CDR3 totals 17 residues. Germline V lookup: CDR1 SGDLS, CDR2 YYNGEE. The chain's CDR3 is CASSVAVRATGRDEQYF. The CDR3 nucleotides read TGTGCCAGCAGCGTAGCGGTCAGGGCGACAGGTCGGGACGAGCAGTACTTC.

This sequence joins TRBV11-1 and TRBJ2-5; perhaps TRBD2 as D (5 bases). Between the trimmed V and J ends, which lost 5 bases and 7 bases, there was a span of 17 bases. The germline V gene encodes CDR1 SGHAT and CDR2 FQDESV (reference sequence). The CDR3 extends over 14 amino acids. CDR3 in DNA: TGTGCCAGCAGCACCCGAGGGTTAGATGGGACCCAGTACTTC. This gives the protein CASSTRGLDGTQYF.